The clone carrying this T cell receptor beta chain was recorded many times. The sample originates from a study of tumor and adjacent non-tumor tissue in lung cancer. Study-level background: Patients were aged roughly 30 to 76, roughly nine men and about five women, stage I to III.

TCRbeta libraries were built with three rounds of nested PCR, modified from ARM-PCR. TCRdb called the multiplex PCR reads again in MiXCR, with one record for every CDR3 protein. The sample lists 80,000 to 100,000 distinct CDR3 sequences; approximately 80% were seen once. No cell sorting was done before RNA was extracted from the tissue. This non-tumor lung sample came from over 3 cm beyond the tumor edge. Between August and November 2014, newly diagnosed, chemotherapy-naive lung cancer patients underwent thoracic surgery in China. Trimming took 0 bases from V and 0 from J, leaving 10 bases between them. CDR1 SGHKS and CDR2 YYEKEE come from the germline V gene (reference sequence). The CDR3 length is 15 residues.

The chain links TRBV5-5 to TRBJ2-7; D is perhaps TRBD2 (5 bases). The sequenced sample was distant non-tumor lung tissue. The receptor's source is a man aged 55 to 69 with small cell lung cancer. CDR3: CASSLETGSSYEQYV. CDR3 coding DNA: TGTGCCAGCAGCTTGGAGACGGGGAGCTCCTACGAGCAGTACGTC.